This T cell receptor beta chain was documented in a study of CD4 and CD8 cells across lung adenocarcinoma regions. The V gene end was trimmed by 2 bases and the J gene end by 13 bases; junction bases not matched to a gene: 17. CDR1 is MNHEY and CDR2 is SVGAGI in the germline V gene. CDR3 length: 17 amino acids. In TCRdb, the PCR reads were re-called with MiXCR into one record per CDR3 protein. The table shows approximately 19,000 distinct CDR3 sequences, with 50% occurring only once. The patients had localized lung adenocarcinoma, a non-small cell subtype. This clonotype showed up many times. It may be a read error: a sequence one base away is much more abundant.

The clonotype comes from a male donor with lung adenocarcinoma. The CD4 and CD8 labels of this study may be unreliable. V usage is TRBV6-5 and J usage is TRBJ2-1, with 10 positions matching TRBD1. The source material was CD8+ T cells from the margin of a lung tumor. As DNA, the CDR3 is TGTGCCAGCAGTTACCCGCTGCCCGGGACAGGGGTAGAAACCCAGTTCTTC. Amino acids: CASSYPLPGTGVETQFF.